This T cell receptor (beta chain) was captured by sequencing in a study of post-analysis software for immune sequencing data. Findings and limits, study-wide: The study found TRBV5-6, TRBV5-1 and TRBV20-1 among 5 or 6 TRBV segments more frequent in patients than controls.

Unique molecular identifiers tagged the TCR beta cDNA libraries. From the PCR reads, TCRdb called clonotypes with MiXCR, one entry per CDR3 protein. Seen here are fewer than 900,000 distinct CDR3 sequences, approximately 44% observed once, and the top ten hold approximately 5%. Regarding this clonotype: Its target is not known.

Germline V gives CDR1 SQVTM, CDR2 ANQGSEA. After removal of 7 bases from V and 14 bases from J, the junction contained 14 bases not matched to a gene. This CDR3 is 12 amino acids long. The chain uses TRBV29-1 and TRBJ2-4, with 7 bases aligning to TRBD2. The sequence derives from a girl aged 5-17 years with multiple sclerosis. Specimen: blood. The CDR3 is CSAKTSLETKYF. The CDR3 DNA follows: TGCAGCGCTAAGACTAGCTTAGAGACCAAGTACTTC.